The source of this TCR beta chain is a study of CD8+ T cells in alopecia areata. Study observations and caveats: Tofacitinib significantly brought down scalp clonality and expanded CD8+ clones among top 100.

Investigators isolated RNA and reverse transcribed it into cDNA to act as the sequencing template. The repertoire was sequenced with immunoSEQ multiplex PCR; TCRdb's copy has only in-frame clones and lacks some. This table has around 180,000 clones, roughly 60% appearing once. This clone was seen a single time. Its target is not known. The CDR3 contains 13 residues. Germline CDR1 is MNHEY and CDR2 is SMNVEV (reference sequence). V shed 8 bases and J shed 3 bases, with 14 bases lying between them. Sample treatment: oral pan-JAK inhibitor, 5-10 mg twice daily. The TCR originated in a human donor with alopecia areata. Specimen: CD4+ T cells sorted from blood, collected between weeks 47 and 50, from a patient treated with tofacitinib. This chain uses TRBV27 with TRBJ2-7; D is perhaps TRBD1 or TRBD2 (5 bases each). The CDR3 sequence: CASATRGSYEQYF. The CDR3 DNA sequence: TGTGCCAGCGCCACCCGGGGCAGCTACGAGCAGTACTTC.